Listed below are T cell receptor beta chains from one sample, sequenced in a study of T cells in Graves' hyperthyroidism and ophthalmopathy. TCRdb re-derived calls from the multiplex PCR reads in MiXCR, one entry per CDR3 protein. This sample has around 600,000 distinct CDR3 sequences, with approximately 15% found just once. The sequencing sample was made of blood. These receptors were collected from a woman aged 25 to 39 with Graves' hyperthyroidism. CDR3s include the opening cysteine and the closing phenylalanine or tryptophan. A D gene is named only where the DNA matches it firmly. Clone size is given for some rows only: seen once, a few or many times, or a class if the clone is expanded.

v_call	d_call	clone_size	j_call	cdr3_aa	cdr3_nt
TRBV11-3	TRBD1	many	TRBJ2-7	CASSSGGQGPYEQYF	TGTGCCAGCAGCTCAGGTGGACAGGGCCCATACGAGCAGTACTTC
TRBV15	NA	few	TRBJ1-2	CATSRDLGGGDGYTF	TGTGCCACCAGCAGAGATCTGGGGGGGGGGGATGGCTACACCTTC
TRBV6-2/TRBV6-3	NA	NA	TRBJ1-5	CASSYSTGAGAHSNQPQHF	TGTGCCAGCAGTTACTCGACAGGTGCCGGGGCTCATAGCAATCAGCCCCAGCATTTT
TRBV3-1	TRBD2	many	TRBJ2-4	CASSQRGGKNIQYF	TGTGCCAGCAGCCAGCGGGGGGGCAAAAACATTCAGTACTTC
TRBV30	TRBD1	many	TRBJ1-2	CAWRARQGVNYGYTF	TGTGCCTGGAGGGCTCGACAGGGAGTTAACTATGGCTACACCTTC
TRBV24-1	TRBD1	many	TRBJ2-7	CATSDGTVYEQYF	TGTGCCACCAGTGACGGGACAGTCTACGAGCAGTACTTC
TRBV5-4	NA	many	TRBJ2-7	CASSLISGLAYEQYF	TGTGCCAGCAGCCTCATATCAGGGCTAGCCTACGAGCAGTACTTC
TRBV5-1	NA	many	TRBJ1-2	CASSLALGLNFYGYTF	TGCGCCAGCAGCTTGGCTCTGGGCCTCAATTTCTATGGCTACACCTTC
TRBV4-3	NA	NA	TRBJ2-7	CASSQDQTQYEQYF	TGCGCCAGCAGCCAAGATCAGACCCAGTACGAGCAGTACTTC
TRBV29-1	TRBD2	many	TRBJ2-1	CSALAGITSEQFF	TGCAGCGCACTAGCGGGAATCACAAGTGAGCAGTTCTTC
TRBV30	TRBD1	many	TRBJ2-7	CAWSDGTGGHEQYF	TGTGCCTGGAGTGATGGGACAGGGGGCCACGAGCAGTACTTC
TRBV6-1	TRBD1	NA	TRBJ1-1	CASSGGQGKNTEAFF	TGTGCCAGCAGTGGGGGACAGGGAAAGAACACTGAAGCTTTCTTT
TRBV12-3/TRBV12-4	TRBD2	NA	TRBJ2-7	CASSLKAGGGGGVHYEQYF	TGTGCCAGCAGTTTAAAGGCGGGCGGCGGCGGGGGTGTTCACTACGAGCAGTACTTC
TRBV3-1	TRBD2	NA	TRBJ2-7	CASSVPGTSGNYEQYF	TGTGCCAGCAGCGTACCCGGGACTAGCGGGAATTACGAGCAGTACTTC
TRBV20-1	NA	few	TRBJ1-1	CSANAPMAGVLTEAFF	TGCAGTGCAAACGCCCCGATGGCAGGGGTATTAACTGAAGCTTTCTTT
TRBV7-9	NA	many	TRBJ2-1	CASSGGSSEGGYNEQFF	TGTGCCAGCAGCGGAGGGAGTAGCGAGGGTGGGTACAATGAGCAGTTCTTC
TRBV10-1	TRBD1	many	TRBJ2-7	CASQPGQGYEQYF	TGCGCCAGCCAACCGGGACAGGGCTACGAGCAGTACTTC
TRBV5-1	TRBD1	NA	TRBJ2-5	CASSLAPGQGIQETQYF	TGCGCCAGCAGCTTGGCCCCGGGACAGGGGATCCAAGAGACCCAGTACTTC
TRBV7-6	NA	few	TRBJ2-7	CASSAEDRLEQYF	TGTGCCAGCAGCGCCGAGGACAGACTAGAGCAGTACTTC
TRBV7-2	TRBD2	many	TRBJ2-1	CASSPTSDEQFF	TGTGCCAGCAGCCCTACTAGCGATGAGCAGTTCTTC
TRBV28	NA	few	TRBJ1-4	CASSLSVAGVLFF	TGTGCCAGCAGTTTATCGGTGGCAGGGGTACTGTTTTTT
TRBV7-2	TRBD2	NA	TRBJ2-1	CANSRGVSGSLIVRDEQFF	TGTGCCAACAGCAGAGGGGTTAGCGGGAGTTTGATAGTCAGGGATGAGCAGTTCTTC
TRBV28	NA	NA	TRBJ1-6	CASRYNSPLHF	TGTGCCAGCAGATATAATTCACCCCTCCACTTT
TRBV3-1	TRBD2	few	TRBJ2-3	CASSQDRASGTSTDTQYF	TGTGCCAGCAGCCAAGATAGGGCTAGCGGAACTAGCACAGATACGCAGTATTTT
TRBV5-1	NA	few	TRBJ1-5	CASSLVAGLQPQHF	TGCGCCAGCAGCTTGGTGGCAGGTCTACAGCCCCAGCATTTT
TRBV18	NA	many	TRBJ1-5	CASSPIGQAKPQHF	TGTGCCAGCTCACCAATAGGGCAGGCGAAGCCCCAGCATTTT
TRBV30	NA	NA	TRBJ1-2	CAWSVWTAIMGNYGYTF	TGTGCCTGGAGTGTATGGACAGCCATTATGGGGAACTATGGCTACACCTTC
TRBV7-2	TRBD1	many	TRBJ1-2	CASSLERSRGGYGYTF	TGTGCCAGCAGCTTAGAGAGGAGCAGGGGGGGCTATGGCTACACCTTC
TRBV20-1	TRBD1	NA	TRBJ1-2	CSADGTGGSYGYTF	TGCAGTGCCGATGGGACAGGCGGCAGCTATGGCTACACCTTC
TRBV7-3	TRBD2	NA	TRBJ2-1	CASSISGLSYNEQFF	TGTGCCAGCAGCATTAGCGGGCTTTCCTACAATGAGCAGTTCTTC
TRBV20-1	NA	NA	TRBJ1-5	CSARDRLGVQPQHF	TGCAGTGCTAGAGATCGATTAGGAGTTCAGCCCCAGCATTTT
TRBV28	NA	few	TRBJ2-2	CASSPGGPLNTGELFF	TGTGCCAGCAGTCCGGGCGGGCCTCTCAACACCGGGGAGCTGTTTTTT
TRBV30	TRBD1	many	TRBJ1-1	CAWRPGGVNTEAFF	TGTGCCTGGAGACCAGGGGGCGTGAACACTGAAGCTTTCTTT
TRBV7-2	TRBD1	many	TRBJ2-1	CASSLGQGYYNEQFF	TGTGCCAGCAGCTTAGGACAGGGGTACTACAATGAGCAGTTCTTC
TRBV5-8	NA	few	TRBJ2-1	CASSSSKGQSNNEQFF	TGTGCCAGCAGCTCATCCAAAGGACAGTCGAACAATGAGCAGTTCTTC
TRBV7-2	NA	NA	TRBJ2-1	CASSLVAWEQFF	TGTGCCAGCAGCTTGGTGGCCTGGGAGCAGTTCTTC
TRBV19	NA	NA	TRBJ2-5	CASSISSQETQYF	TGTGCCAGTAGTATATCGAGCCAAGAGACCCAGTACTTC
TRBV12-3/TRBV12-4	TRBD2	many	TRBJ2-1	CASSPRTRAEQFF	TGTGCCAGCAGTCCGCGGACTAGGGCTGAGCAGTTCTTC
TRBV18	NA	many	TRBJ1-2	CASSPFREANYGYTF	TGTGCCAGCTCACCATTTAGGGAAGCTAACTATGGCTACACCTTC
TRBV6-2/TRBV6-3	NA	NA	TRBJ1-5	CASSYDFRGLSNQPQHF	TGTGCCAGCAGTTACGATTTCAGGGGACTTAGCAATCAGCCCCAGCATTTT
TRBV7-9	TRBD1	many	TRBJ2-1	CASTPGQGVYEQFF	TGTGCCAGCACGCCGGGACAGGGGGTTTATGAGCAGTTCTTC
TRBV13	NA	few	TRBJ2-1	CASSPAEGGVGNEQFF	TGTGCCAGCAGCCCGGCAGAGGGGGGAGTGGGCAATGAGCAGTTCTTC
TRBV6-5	NA	few	TRBJ1-5	CASSYRGRGQPQHF	TGTGCCAGCAGTTACCGGGGGAGGGGACAGCCCCAGCATTTT
TRBV7-9	NA	many	TRBJ2-3	CASSSRGSLSTDTQYF	TGTGCCAGCAGCTCTCGGGGTAGCCTAAGCACAGATACGCAGTATTTT
TRBV29-1	TRBD2	many	TRBJ2-1	CSVDSVAGDNEQFF	TGCAGCGTTGACTCGGTAGCGGGAGACAATGAGCAGTTCTTC
TRBV7-3	TRBD2	few	TRBJ2-3	CASSLFGRSSTDTQYF	TGTGCCAGCAGCTTGTTCGGGAGGTCTAGCACAGATACGCAGTATTTT
TRBV7-2	TRBD2	many	TRBJ2-2	CASRMGGLWGELFF	TGTGCCAGCAGAATGGGAGGGTTGTGGGGGGAGCTGTTTTTT
TRBV5-1	NA	many	TRBJ2-1	CASSLAVRRQGEQFF	TGCGCCAGCAGCTTGGCGGTGAGGAGGCAGGGTGAGCAGTTCTTC
TRBV18	NA	many	TRBJ1-1	CASSPGGRDTEAFF	TGTGCCAGCTCACCCGGTGGACGTGACACTGAAGCTTTCTTT
TRBV6-1	TRBD2	NA	TRBJ2-3	CASSQSGLAGVVRKDTQYF	TGTGCCAGCAGTCAATCGGGACTAGCGGGAGTAGTAAGGAAGGATACGCAGTATTTT
TRBV12-3/TRBV12-4	NA	many	TRBJ1-1	CASSLAEDTEAFF	TGTGCCAGCAGTTTAGCGGAGGACACTGAAGCTTTCTTT
TRBV20-1	NA	few	TRBJ1-6	CSASTPSGSYNSPLHF	TGCAGTGCTAGTACCCCGTCAGGTTCCTATAATTCACCCCTCCACTTT
TRBV12-3/TRBV12-4	NA	many	TRBJ1-1	CASSLSQANTEAFF	TGTGCCAGCAGTCTCTCTCAGGCGAACACTGAAGCTTTCTTT
TRBV5-1	NA	many	TRBJ2-3	CASSAGQSTDTQYF	TGCGCCAGCAGCGCGGGACAGAGCACAGATACGCAGTATTTT
TRBV6-5	NA	NA	TRBJ2-7	CASSYIRDTHYEQYF	TGTGCCAGCAGTTACATTAGGGACACCCACTACGAGCAGTACTTC